This T cell receptor (beta chain) appears in the sequencing data of a study of beta chain features in type 1 diabetes. The investigators reverse transcribed all of the isolated RNA, so they sequenced expressed TCRB transcripts. The data were produced by immunoSEQ multiplex PCR, yet TCRdb's version contains in-frame clones alone and is incomplete. The table shows around 99,000 clones, with about 40% occurring only once. The CDR3 consists of 17 residues. The V gene's germline CDR1 is SGHRS and CDR2 YFSETQ. The trim removed 0 bases at V and 3 bases at J, leaving 5 bases unmatched. V usage is TRBV5-1 and J usage is TRBJ2-1, with TRBD2 matching over 11 bases. The source is a woman between 18 and 29 years old in good health. Input material: stem cell memory CD4+ T cells from blood. Here the CDR3 DNA reads TGCGCCAGCAGCTTGGCCTACCTAGCGGGAGGCTACAATGAGCAGTTCTTC. Its translation is CASSLAYLAGGYNEQFF. The full variable domain, in which reference TRBV5-1 and TRBJ2-1 provide the parts outside the CDR3, is KAGVTQTPRYLIKTRGQQVTLSCSPISGHRSVSWYQQTPGQGLQFLFEYFSETQRNKGNFPGRFSGRQFSNSRSEMNVSTLELGDSALYLCASSLAYLAGGYNEQFFGPGTRLTVL.